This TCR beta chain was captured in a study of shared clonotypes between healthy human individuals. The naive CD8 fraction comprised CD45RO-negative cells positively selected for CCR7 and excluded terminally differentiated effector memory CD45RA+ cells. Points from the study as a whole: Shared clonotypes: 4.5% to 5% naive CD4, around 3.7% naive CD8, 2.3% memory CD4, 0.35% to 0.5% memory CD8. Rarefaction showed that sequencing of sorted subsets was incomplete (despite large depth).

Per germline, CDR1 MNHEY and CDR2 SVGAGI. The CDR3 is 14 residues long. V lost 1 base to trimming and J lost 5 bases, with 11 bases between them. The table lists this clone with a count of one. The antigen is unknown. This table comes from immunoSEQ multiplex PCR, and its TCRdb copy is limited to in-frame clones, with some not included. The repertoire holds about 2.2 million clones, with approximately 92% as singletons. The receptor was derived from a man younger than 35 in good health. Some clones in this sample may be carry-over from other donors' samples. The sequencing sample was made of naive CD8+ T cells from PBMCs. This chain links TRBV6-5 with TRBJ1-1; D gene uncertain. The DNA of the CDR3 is TGTGCCAGCAGTTACTGGAAGGGTACTACTGAAGCTTTCTTT. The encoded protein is CASSYWKGTTEAFF.